This T cell receptor beta chain was captured in a study of blood T cell repertoires in COVID-19. Overall study: Samples of COVID-19 (acute and convalescent) were obtained from the United States, Italy and Spain. PBMCs, B-cell-depleted T cells, or T cells were the source of the cDNA or gDNA that made up the material.

Looked up from germline, CDR1 is SEHNR and CDR2 is FQNEAQ (reference sequence). The CDR3 spans 16 residues. V dropped 5 bases and J dropped 7 bases, with 20 bases sitting between them. In the study's own analysis: Using reference gene primer amplification, nucleated cell counts were estimated. Profiling relied on immunoSEQ multiplex PCR, and the TCRdb table lists in-frame clones only, not all of them. The DNA was the basis for D and trimming; V, J and clone size are from that table. Of 120,000 or so clones listed, 87% were seen once; the top ten hold more than 4.5%. The chain has TRBV7-9 and TRBJ1-4, with D possibly matching TRBD1 (5 bases). Sequences were obtained from peripheral blood. This receptor was identified in a human donor in a cohort sampled during active COVID-19. CDR3: CASSISHGDLGEKLFF. As DNA, the CDR3 is TGTGCCAGCAGCATTAGCCATGGGGACTTGGGTGAAAAACTGTTTTTT.